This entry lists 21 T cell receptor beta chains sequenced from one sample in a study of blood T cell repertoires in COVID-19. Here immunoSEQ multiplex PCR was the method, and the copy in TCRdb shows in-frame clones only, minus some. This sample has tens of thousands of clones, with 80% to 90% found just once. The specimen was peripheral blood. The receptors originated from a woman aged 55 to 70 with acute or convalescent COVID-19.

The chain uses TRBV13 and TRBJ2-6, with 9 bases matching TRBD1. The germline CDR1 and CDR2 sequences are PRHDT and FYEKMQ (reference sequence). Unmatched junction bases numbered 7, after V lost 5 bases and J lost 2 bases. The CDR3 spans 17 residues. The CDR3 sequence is CASSRKQGAAGANVLTF. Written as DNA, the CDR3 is TGTGCCAGCAGCCGCAAACAGGGGGCGGCTGGGGCCAACGTCCTGACTTTC.

CDR3 protein: CASSQEGNRVVGYTF. Here the CDR3 DNA reads TGTGCCAGCAGCCAAGAGGGGAACAGGGTGGTTGGCTACACCTTC. The J gene is TRBJ1-2, the V gene TRBV3-1 (or the pseudogene TRBV3-2), with a tentative D call TRBD1 (6 bases). The V gene's germline CDR1 is LGHDT and CDR2 YNNKEL (reference sequence). V dropped 0 bases and J dropped 7 bases, with 15 bases sitting between them. The CDR3 runs 15 residues.

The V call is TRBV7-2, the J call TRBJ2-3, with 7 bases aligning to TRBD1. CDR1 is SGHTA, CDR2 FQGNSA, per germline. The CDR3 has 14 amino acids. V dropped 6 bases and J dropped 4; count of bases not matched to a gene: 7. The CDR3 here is CASSRSGGPDTQYF. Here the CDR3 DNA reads TGTGCCAGCAGTAGGTCAGGGGGTCCAGATACGCAGTATTTT. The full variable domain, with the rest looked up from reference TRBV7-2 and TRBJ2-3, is GAGVSQSPSNKVTEKGKDVELRCDPISGHTALYWYRQSLGQGLEFLIYFQGNSAPDKSGLPSDRFSAERTGGSVSTLTIQRTQQEDSAVYLCASSRSGGPDTQYFGPGTRLTVL.

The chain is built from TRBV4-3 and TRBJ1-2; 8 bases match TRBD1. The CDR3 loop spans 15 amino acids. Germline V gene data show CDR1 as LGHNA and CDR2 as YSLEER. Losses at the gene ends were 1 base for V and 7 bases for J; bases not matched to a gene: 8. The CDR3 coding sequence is TGCGCCAGCAGCCAAGGGACAGGGTCCATCTCTGGCTACACCTTC. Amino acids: CASSQGTGSISGYTF.

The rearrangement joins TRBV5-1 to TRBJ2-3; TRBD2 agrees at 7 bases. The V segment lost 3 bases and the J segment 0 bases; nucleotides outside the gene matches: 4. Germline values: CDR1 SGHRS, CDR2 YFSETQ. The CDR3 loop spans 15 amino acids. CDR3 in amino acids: CASSSLAASTDTQYF. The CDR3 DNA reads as TGCGCCAGCAGCTCCCTAGCGGCTAGCACAGATACGCAGTATTTT.

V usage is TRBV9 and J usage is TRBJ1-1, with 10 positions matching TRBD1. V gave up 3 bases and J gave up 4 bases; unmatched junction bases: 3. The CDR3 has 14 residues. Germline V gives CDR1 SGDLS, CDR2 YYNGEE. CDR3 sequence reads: CASSARTGGTEAFF. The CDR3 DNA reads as TGTGCCAGCAGCGCAAGGACAGGGGGCACTGAAGCTTTCTTT.

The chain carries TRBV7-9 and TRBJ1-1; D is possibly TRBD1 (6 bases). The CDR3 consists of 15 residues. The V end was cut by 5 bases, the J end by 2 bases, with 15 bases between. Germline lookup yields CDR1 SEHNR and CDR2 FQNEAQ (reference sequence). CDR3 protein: CASSVLGGANTEAFF. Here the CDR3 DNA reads TGTGCCAGCAGCGTTCTTGGGGGCGCAAACACTGAAGCTTTCTTT.

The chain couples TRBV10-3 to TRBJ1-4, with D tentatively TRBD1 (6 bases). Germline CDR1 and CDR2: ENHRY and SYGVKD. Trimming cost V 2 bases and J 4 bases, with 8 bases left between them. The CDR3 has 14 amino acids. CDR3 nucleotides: TGTGCCATCAGTGAGACAGGGCGTAATGAAAAACTGTTTTTT. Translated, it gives CAISETGRNEKLFF.

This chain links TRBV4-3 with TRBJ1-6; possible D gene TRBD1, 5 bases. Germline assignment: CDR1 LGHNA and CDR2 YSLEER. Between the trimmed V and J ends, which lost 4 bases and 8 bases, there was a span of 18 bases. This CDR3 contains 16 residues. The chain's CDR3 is CASSPRYGGAYSPLHF. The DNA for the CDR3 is TGCGCCAGCAGCCCAAGGTACGGAGGGGCGTATTCACCCCTCCACTTT.

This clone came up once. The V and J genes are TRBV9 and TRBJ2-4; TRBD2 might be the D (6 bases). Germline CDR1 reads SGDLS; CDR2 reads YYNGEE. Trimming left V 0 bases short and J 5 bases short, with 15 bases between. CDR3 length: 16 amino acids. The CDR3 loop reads CASSVGDGLMENIQYF. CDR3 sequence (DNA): TGTGCCAGCAGCGTAGGGGACGGACTAATGGAAAACATTCAGTACTTC.

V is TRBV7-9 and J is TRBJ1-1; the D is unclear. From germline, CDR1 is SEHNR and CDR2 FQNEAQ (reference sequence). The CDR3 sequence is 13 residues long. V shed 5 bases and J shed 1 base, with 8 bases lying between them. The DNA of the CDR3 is TGTGCCAGCAGCGCCGACTGGAACACTGAAGCTTTCTTT. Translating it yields CASSADWNTEAFF.

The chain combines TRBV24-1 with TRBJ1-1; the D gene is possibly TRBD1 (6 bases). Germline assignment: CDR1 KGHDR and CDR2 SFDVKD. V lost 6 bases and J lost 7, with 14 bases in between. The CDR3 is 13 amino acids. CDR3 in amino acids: CATSSAGAIEAFF. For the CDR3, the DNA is TGTGCCACCAGTTCAGCGGGGGCTATTGAAGCTTTCTTT.

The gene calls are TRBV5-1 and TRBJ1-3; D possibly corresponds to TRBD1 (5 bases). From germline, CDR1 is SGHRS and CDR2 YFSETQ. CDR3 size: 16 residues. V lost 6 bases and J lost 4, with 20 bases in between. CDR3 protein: CASTPIGAFGGNTIYF. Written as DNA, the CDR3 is TGCGCCAGCACCCCAATTGGGGCTTTCGGGGGAAACACCATATATTTT.

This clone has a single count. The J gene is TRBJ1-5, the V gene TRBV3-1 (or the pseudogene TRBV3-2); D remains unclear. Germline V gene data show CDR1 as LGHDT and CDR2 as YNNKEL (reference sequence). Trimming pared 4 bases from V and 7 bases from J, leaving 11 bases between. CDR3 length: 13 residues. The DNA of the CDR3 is TGTGCCAGCAGCCCCCCGGCGGGCCAGCCCCAGCATTTT. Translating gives CASSPPAGQPQHF.

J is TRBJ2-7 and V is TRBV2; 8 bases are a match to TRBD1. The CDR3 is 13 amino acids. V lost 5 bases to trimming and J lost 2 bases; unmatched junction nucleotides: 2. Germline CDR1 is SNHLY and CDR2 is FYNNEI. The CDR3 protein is CASSPTGAYEQYF. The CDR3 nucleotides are TGTGCCAGCAGTCCGACAGGGGCCTACGAGCAGTACTTC.

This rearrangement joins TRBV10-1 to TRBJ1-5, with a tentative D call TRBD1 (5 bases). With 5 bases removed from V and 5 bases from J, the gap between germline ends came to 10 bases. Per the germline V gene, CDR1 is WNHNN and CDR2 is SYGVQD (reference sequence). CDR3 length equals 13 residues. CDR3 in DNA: TGCGCCAGCAGTACAGGTACCGATCAGCCCCAGCATTTT. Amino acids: CASSTGTDQPQHF.

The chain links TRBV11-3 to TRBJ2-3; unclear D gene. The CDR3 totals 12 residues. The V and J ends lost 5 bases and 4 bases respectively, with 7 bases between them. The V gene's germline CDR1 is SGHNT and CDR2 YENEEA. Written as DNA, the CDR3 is TGTGCCAGCAGCCCGCAGGCAGATACGCAGTATTTT. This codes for CASSPQADTQYF.

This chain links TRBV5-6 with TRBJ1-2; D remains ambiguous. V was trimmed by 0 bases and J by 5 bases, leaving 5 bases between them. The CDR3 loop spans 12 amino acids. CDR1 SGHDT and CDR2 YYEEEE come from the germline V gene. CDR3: CASSLESYGYTF. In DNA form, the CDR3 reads TGTGCCAGCAGCTTGGAATCATATGGCTACACCTTC. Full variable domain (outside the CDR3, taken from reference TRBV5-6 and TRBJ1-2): DAGVTQSPTHLIKTRGQQVTLRCSPKSGHDTVSWYQQALGQGPQFIFQYYEEEERQRGNFPDRFSGHQFPNYSSELNVNALLLGDSALYLCASSLESYGYTFGSGTRLTVV.

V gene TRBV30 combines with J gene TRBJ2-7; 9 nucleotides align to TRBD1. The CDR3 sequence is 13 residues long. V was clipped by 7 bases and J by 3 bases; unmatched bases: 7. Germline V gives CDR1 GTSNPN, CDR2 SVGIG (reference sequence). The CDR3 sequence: CALMTGGSYEQYF. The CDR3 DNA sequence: TGTGCCTTGATGACAGGGGGGAGCTACGAGCAGTACTTC.

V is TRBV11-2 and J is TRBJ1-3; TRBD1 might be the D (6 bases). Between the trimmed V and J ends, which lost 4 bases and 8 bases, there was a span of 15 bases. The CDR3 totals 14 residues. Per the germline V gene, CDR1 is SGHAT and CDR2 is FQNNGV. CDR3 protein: CASSSGQVKDTIYF. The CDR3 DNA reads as TGTGCCAGCAGCTCGGGACAAGTCAAGGACACCATATATTTT.

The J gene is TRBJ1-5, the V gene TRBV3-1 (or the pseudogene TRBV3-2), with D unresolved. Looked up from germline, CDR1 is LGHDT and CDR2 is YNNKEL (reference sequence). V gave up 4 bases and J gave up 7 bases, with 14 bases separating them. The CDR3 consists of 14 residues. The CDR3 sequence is CASSPKHGEQPQHF. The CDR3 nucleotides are TGTGCCAGCAGCCCAAAACATGGTGAACAGCCCCAGCATTTT.